Shown below are 23 T cell receptor beta chains from a single sample sequenced in a study of OX40 agonist ivuxolimab in advanced cancers. Clones were read by immunoSEQ multiplex PCR, and TCRdb kept only the in-frame ones, dropping some. This repertoire shows approximately 78,000 clones, about 82% found once; its top ten account for approximately 6.9%. This specimen was CD4+ or CD8+ T cells sorted from blood, taken in a trial of the OX40 agonist ivuxolimab. The source of these receptors is an adult with an advanced solid tumor such as melanoma, head and neck, liver or kidney cancer.

CDR3 sequence: CASSNGNTIYF. The CDR3 coding sequence is TGTGCCAGCAGTAATGGAAACACCATATATTTT. The genes are TRBV7-2 and TRBJ1-3; D unresolved. Trimming shortened V by 6 bases and J by 3 bases, and 3 bases separated the two germline ends. The CDR3 consists of 11 residues. CDR1 is SGHTA and CDR2 is FQGNSA in the germline V gene.

The rearrangement uses TRBV11-3 and TRBJ1-2; TRBD1 is a possible D gene (6 bases). This CDR3 comprises 13 residues. V was shortened by 5 bases and J by 8 bases, with 15 bases between the two germline ends. Germline V gives CDR1 SGHNT, CDR2 YENEEA. Here the CDR3 DNA reads TGTGCCAGCAGCCCTTCGGGGGCGGGAGGCTACACCTTC. Its protein is CASSPSGAGGYTF.

The V gene is TRBV7-3, the J gene TRBJ2-2, with D tentatively TRBD2 (6 bases). This CDR3 contains 16 residues. Germline V gene lookup returns CDR1 SGHTA and CDR2 FQGTGA. Trimming took off 5 bases at V and 5 bases at J, with 18 bases between the two ends. Here the CDR3 reads CASSPQFGGETGELFF. The CDR3, as DNA: TGTGCCAGCAGCCCCCAGTTTGGCGGGGAGACCGGGGAGCTGTTTTTT.

The chain uses TRBV5-6 and TRBJ1-6; 8 bases agree with TRBD1. The CDR3 is made up of 15 amino acids. V lost 9 bases, J lost 6 bases, and 11 bases stayed unmatched. Germline V gene sequence: CDR1 SGHDT, CDR2 YYEEEE. CDR3 loop: CATKAWDRSNSPLHF. The CDR3 DNA reads TGTGCCACCAAGGCTTGGGACAGGTCTAATTCACCCCTCCACTTT.

This chain uses TRBV7-9 with TRBJ1-3; 8 bases line up with TRBD1. This CDR3 comprises 15 residues. CDR1 and CDR2 from the germline V gene are SEHNR and FQNEAQ (reference sequence). V trimming: 5 bases; J trimming: 7 bases; junction bases outside the gene matches: 10. The CDR3 loop reads CASSQDRAFGNTIYF. CDR3 bases: TGTGCCAGCAGCCAGGACAGGGCGTTTGGGAACACCATATATTTT.

This chain uses TRBV11-3 with TRBJ2-7, with 7 bases fitting TRBD1. With V trimmed by 2 bases and J by 4 bases, 2 bases remained unmatched. The germline CDR1 and CDR2 sequences are SGHNT and YENEEA. The CDR3 runs to 13 residues. In nucleotides, the CDR3 is TGTGCCAGCAGCTTACAGGGGGTTTACGAGCAGTACTTC. Translated, it gives CASSLQGVYEQYF.

This clone came up once. The J gene is TRBJ1-3, the V gene TRBV7-9; D is undetermined. Germline CDR1 is SEHNR and CDR2 is FQNEAQ (reference sequence). CDR3 size: 16 residues. V lost 1 base, J lost 0 bases, and 10 bases lay in between. This CDR3 is CASSLGALSSGNTIYF. The CDR3 DNA is TGTGCCAGCAGCTTAGGGGCACTGAGCTCTGGAAACACCATATATTTT.

CDR3 amino acids: CASSLNRDETQYF. Written as DNA, the CDR3 is TGTGCCAGCAGCTTGAATAGGGATGAGACCCAGTACTTC. The gene calls are TRBV5-4 and TRBJ2-5; D remains unclear. CDR3 length: 13 amino acids. The V and J ends lost 1 base and 5 bases respectively, with 9 bases between them. Per the germline V gene, CDR1 is SGHNT and CDR2 is YYREEE (reference sequence).

The chain has TRBV6-5 and TRBJ2-4, with TRBD1 matching over 7 bases. Germline V gene sequence: CDR1 MNHEY, CDR2 SVGAGI. Unmatched junction bases numbered 7, after V lost 9 bases and J lost 8 bases. The CDR3 has 12 residues. The CDR3 bases are TGTGCCAGTAGGGGGCAGGGGGACATTCAGTACTTC. Amino acid sequence: CASRGQGDIQYF.

V usage is TRBV6-5 and J usage is TRBJ2-3; possible D gene TRBD1, 6 bases. The CDR3 runs 11 residues. V was pared by 8 bases and J by 6 bases, with 9 bases between. Per germline, CDR1 MNHEY and CDR2 SVGAGI. CDR3 nucleotides: TGTGCCAGCCGAAGGGGGGATACGCAGTATTTT. Its translation is CASRRGDTQYF.

The J gene is TRBJ2-1, the V gene TRBV6-1, with 10 bases identical to TRBD2. The germline V gene encodes CDR1 MNHNS and CDR2 SASEGT. The V and J ends lost 6 bases and 9 bases, in that order; junction bases with no gene match: 5. The CDR3 contains 13 residues. The CDR3 region is CASSLAGVGEQFF. The CDR3 coding sequence is TGTGCCAGCAGCCTAGCGGGGGTCGGTGAGCAGTTCTTC.

This clone was observed a single time. The gene calls are TRBV29-1 and TRBJ1-2; no definite D call. V was shortened by 7 bases and J by 5 bases, with 20 bases between the two germline ends. The CDR3 spans 14 residues. Germline V gene lookup returns CDR1 SQVTM and CDR2 ANQGSEA. CDR3 DNA: TGCAGCGCCCAACTCCCGGGTATAGGGTATGGCTACACCTTC. Protein product: CSAQLPGIGYGYTF. Based on the CDR3 plus reference TRBV29-1 and TRBJ1-2, the full variable domain is SAVISQKPSRDICQRGTSLTIQCQVDSQVTMMFWYRQQPGQSLTLIATANQGSEATYESGFVIDKFPISRPNLTFSTLTVSNMSPEDSSIYLCSAQLPGIGYGYTFGSGTRLTVV.

The CDR3 sequence is CASSLRGAVDTQYF. The CDR3 DNA reads as TGTGCCAGCAGCTTGCGAGGGGCTGTGGATACGCAGTATTTT. The chain employs TRBV5-4 and TRBJ2-3, with D possibly called TRBD1 or TRBD2 (5 bases each). The CDR3 consists of 14 residues. Germline CDR1 reads SGHNT; CDR2 reads YYREEE (reference sequence). V dropped 1 base and J dropped 6 bases, with 12 bases sitting between them.

A single count supports this clone. The J gene is TRBJ2-2, the V gene TRBV11-2, with 11 positions matching TRBD2. The CDR3 runs 16 residues. The V gene's germline CDR1 is SGHAT and CDR2 FQNNGV. After removal of 5 bases from V and 3 bases from J, the junction contained 5 bases not matched to a gene. As DNA, the CDR3 is TGTGCCAGCAGCCGACTAGCGGGGAAGGACACCGGGGAGCTGTTTTTT. Its translation is CASSRLAGKDTGELFF. Full variable domain (rest looked up from reference TRBV11-2 and TRBJ2-2): EAGVAQSPRYKIIEKRQSVAFWCNPISGHATLYWYQQILGQGPKLLIQFQNNGVVDDSQLPKDRFSAERLKGVDSTLKIQPAKLEDSAVYLCASSRLAGKDTGELFFGEGSRLTVL.

This sequence joins TRBV10-2 and TRBJ2-3; D call uncertain. Germline values: CDR1 WSHSY, CDR2 SAAADI. The CDR3 contains 12 residues. The ends were cut back, 3 bases at V and 13 bases at J, with 14 bases in the middle. Here the CDR3 reads CASSDPAGREYF. The DNA for the CDR3 is TGCGCCAGCAGTGACCCAGCTGGGCGAGAGTATTTT.

CDR3 nucleotides: TGTGCCAGCAGCCAGCGGACAGCGGCGGCAGATACGCAGTATTTT. This gives the protein CASSQRTAAADTQYF. This chain joins TRBV7-2 and TRBJ2-3, with D possibly being TRBD1 (6 bases). The CDR3 length is 15 residues. V was pared by 5 bases and J by 4 bases, with 16 bases between. Per germline, CDR1 SGHTA and CDR2 FQGNSA.

Only one count was recorded for this clone. This chain connects TRBV5-4 to TRBJ2-3, with 9 bases aligning to TRBD2. The CDR3 totals 15 residues. From germline, CDR1 is SGHNT and CDR2 YYREEE (reference sequence). V was pared by 4 bases and J by 1 base, with 4 bases of the junction left unmatched. The CDR3 reads CASSTVAGGTDTQYF. The DNA of the CDR3 is TGTGCCAGCAGCACTGTAGCGGGGGGCACAGATACGCAGTATTTT.

This clone was counted only a few times. This CDR3 is also generated by other DNA sequences in the sample. The chain is built from TRBV19 and TRBJ2-5; D call uncertain. Germline CDR1 LNHDA, CDR2 SQIVND (reference sequence). The CDR3 sequence is 12 residues long. Trimming left V 3 bases short and J 2 bases short, with 4 bases between. Here the CDR3 reads CASSIGQETQYF. In DNA form, the CDR3 reads TGTGCCAGTAGTATTGGGCAAGAGACCCAGTACTTC.

The chain joins TRBV19 to TRBJ1-1, with D hard to call. In germline, CDR1 is LNHDA, CDR2 SQIVND (reference sequence). V lost 2 bases, J lost 1 base, and 5 bases lay in between. The CDR3 covers 13 residues. The CDR3 here is CASSIRGNTEAFF. DNA for the CDR3: TGTGCCAGTAGTATAAGAGGGAACACTGAAGCTTTCTTT.

This clone appeared once. The V and J genes are TRBV21-1 and TRBJ2-7; the D call TRBD2 from the table was never checked on the DNA. TRBV21-1 is annotated as a pseudogene. This CDR3 is 18 amino acids long. CDR3 nucleotides: TGTGCCAGCAGCAAATGCCTCGACGGGACTAGCGGGTTTTACGAGCAGTACTTC. The encoded protein is CASSKCLDGTSGFYEQYF.

The rearrangement links TRBV5-1 to TRBJ1-4; 7 nucleotides agree with TRBD1. This CDR3 contains 14 residues. Trimming took 6 bases from V and 3 from J; bases not matched to a gene: 5. Germline V CDR1 and CDR2: SGHRS, YFSETQ. The CDR3 coding sequence is TGCGCCAGCACCCGGGACAGACCTAATGAAAAACTGTTTTTT. It specifies CASTRDRPNEKLFF.

In its sample, this clone was seen once. This rearrangement joins TRBV18 to TRBJ2-4; no clear D gene. Germline-derived CDR1 and CDR2 are KGHSH and LQKENI. Trimming pared 1 base from V and 7 bases from J, leaving 11 bases between. This CDR3 contains 14 residues. The CDR3 bases are TGTGCCAGCTCACCACTAATCAGCTCGAACATTCAGTACTTC. Its protein product is CASSPLISSNIQYF.

J is TRBJ1-3 and V is TRBV7-9; D is uncertain. The CDR3 runs 13 residues. V was trimmed by 1 base and J by 3 bases, leaving 4 bases between them. Germline loops: CDR1 SEHNR, CDR2 FQNEAQ (reference sequence). The chain's CDR3 is CASSLGDGNTIYF. CDR3 DNA: TGTGCCAGCAGCTTAGGGGATGGAAACACCATATATTTT.